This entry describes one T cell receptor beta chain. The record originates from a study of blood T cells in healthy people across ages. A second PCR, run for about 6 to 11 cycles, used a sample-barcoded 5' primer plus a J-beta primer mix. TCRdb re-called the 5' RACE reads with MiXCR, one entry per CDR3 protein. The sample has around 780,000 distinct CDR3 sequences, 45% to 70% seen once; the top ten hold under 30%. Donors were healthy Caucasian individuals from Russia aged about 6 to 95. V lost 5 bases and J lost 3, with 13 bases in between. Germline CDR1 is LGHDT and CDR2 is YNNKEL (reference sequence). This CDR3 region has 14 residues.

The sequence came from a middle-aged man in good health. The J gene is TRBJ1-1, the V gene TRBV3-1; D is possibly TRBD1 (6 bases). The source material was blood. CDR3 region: CASSSTDRDTEAFF. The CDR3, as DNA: TGTGCCAGCAGCTCGACGGACAGAGACACTGAAGCTTTCTTT.